This T cell receptor beta chain was retrieved from a study of shared clonotypes between healthy human individuals. Germline assignment: CDR1 SGHTA and CDR2 FQGNSA. The V segment lost 1 base and the J segment 6 bases; nucleotides outside the gene matches: 3. This CDR3 contains 15 residues. Data came from immunoSEQ multiplex PCR; TCRdb stores just in-frame clones and leaves some out. The sample carries about 510,000 clones, less than 96% recorded once. On this clone itself: What it recognizes is unknown.

Study conclusions and caveats: A generally larger estimated richness was seen in naive subsets than in memory subsets.

This clonotype was obtained from a woman aged 25 to 39 in good health. Sequenced material: naive CD4+ T cells sorted from blood. Subset specified: CD45RA+ positively selected. J is TRBJ2-2 and V is TRBV7-2, with 9 bases matching TRBD2. This CDR3 reads CASSLVLAGAGELFF. In nucleotides, the CDR3 is TGTGCCAGCAGCTTAGTCTTAGCGGGAGCCGGGGAGCTGTTTTTT.